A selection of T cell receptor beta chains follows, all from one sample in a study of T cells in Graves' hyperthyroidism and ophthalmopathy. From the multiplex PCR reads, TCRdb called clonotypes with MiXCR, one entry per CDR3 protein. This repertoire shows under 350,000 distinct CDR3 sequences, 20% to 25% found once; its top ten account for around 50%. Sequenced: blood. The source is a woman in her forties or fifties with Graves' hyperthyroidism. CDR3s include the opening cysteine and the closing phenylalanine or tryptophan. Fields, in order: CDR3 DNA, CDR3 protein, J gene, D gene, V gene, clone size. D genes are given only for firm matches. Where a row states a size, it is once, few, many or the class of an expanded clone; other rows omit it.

TGTGCCAGCTCACCACCCCTGGGGACAATCCATGGCTACACCTTC,CASSPPLGTIHGYTF,TRBJ1-2,NA,TRBV18,few
TGTGCCAGCAGTGAATTTTTTTTCCCCCCCATTTTCGGGGGGACCCAGTACTTC,CASSEFFFPPIFGGTQYF,TRBJ2-5,NA,TRBV25-1,many
TGTGCCAGCAGTTCTCAACAGGGAAGCAATGAAAAACTGTTTTTT,CASSSQQGSNEKLFF,TRBJ1-4,NA,TRBV12-3/TRBV12-4,many
TGTGCCAGCAGCTTAGATCGGAGCTTTTACGAGCAGTACTTC,CASSLDRSFYEQYF,TRBJ2-7,NA,TRBV11-2,many
TGCGCCAGCAGCCCTCACAGGAGGGGGATGCAGTATTTT,CASSPHRRGMQYF,TRBJ2-3,NA,TRBV4-1,NA
TGTGCCAGCAGCGTCCTTAGCGGTCCGCCCTACAATGAGCAGTTCTTC,CASSVLSGPPYNEQFF,TRBJ2-1,NA,TRBV7-3,many
TGTGCCATCAGTGACGATGCGATTGGGGGATCAGATACGCAGTATTTT,CAISDDAIGGSDTQYF,TRBJ2-3,NA,TRBV10-3,NA
TGCGCCAGCAGTGATATCAGGACTAGCGGGCCTTACTCCTACAATGAGCAGTTCTTC,CASSDIRTSGPYSYNEQFF,TRBJ2-1,TRBD2,TRBV10-1,few
TGTGCCACCAGTGATTCGGGGGCGAGGACTGAAGCTTTCTTT,CATSDSGARTEAFF,TRBJ1-1,NA,TRBV24-1,NA
TGTGCCAGTAGGGGCGATTACGACTATGGCTACACCTTC,CASRGDYDYGYTF,TRBJ1-2,NA,TRBV19,NA
TGCAGCGTTGTAACAGGGTTAAATCAGCCCCAGCATTTT,CSVVTGLNQPQHF,TRBJ1-5,NA,TRBV29-1,few
TGTGCCAGCAGCTTATCAGGTAGCACTGAAGCTTTCTTT,CASSLSGSTEAFF,TRBJ1-1,NA,TRBV7-2,many
TGTGCCAGCAGACCCCAGGGTTCCTACGAGCAGTACTTC,CASRPQGSYEQYF,TRBJ2-7,NA,TRBV12-3/TRBV12-4,many
TGTGCCAGCAGCTACGGTCAGGGGGGTAATGAAAAACTGTTTTTT,CASSYGQGGNEKLFF,TRBJ1-4,TRBD1,TRBV7-3,few
TGCGCCAGCAGCATCCGGGACAGCTCTAATTCACCCCTCCACTTT,CASSIRDSSNSPLHF,TRBJ1-6,TRBD1,TRBV5-1,few
TGTGCCAGCAGCTTTGACAGGGTTGGGGAGCAGTACTTC,CASSFDRVGEQYF,TRBJ2-7,TRBD1,TRBV11-1,NA
TGCGCCAGCAGCTTGGCCGGCAGGGGAGAAGAAAAACTGTTTTTT,CASSLAGRGEEKLFF,TRBJ1-4,NA,TRBV5-1,many
TGTGCCAGCAGTACCCTAGGGGGGCAGATCGGCGGCTACACCTTC,CASSTLGGQIGGYTF,TRBJ1-2,NA,TRBV6-1,once
TGCGCCAGCAGCCAGGCAGGGTTTAGCAATCAGCCCCAGCATTTT,CASSQAGFSNQPQHF,TRBJ1-5,NA,TRBV4-1,NA
TGTGCCATCGGTAAGGGGGAGAGCACTGAAGCTTTCTTT,CAIGKGESTEAFF,TRBJ1-1,NA,TRBV10-3,NA
TGTGCCAGCAGTAATGTTCGGGGCGCGGAAAATGAAAAACTGTTTTTT,CASSNVRGAENEKLFF,TRBJ1-4,NA,TRBV6-1,NA
TGTGCCAGCAGCCCTGGGACACCATCGGGCTACGAGCAGTACTTC,CASSPGTPSGYEQYF,TRBJ2-7,NA,TRBV3-1,NA
TGTGCCAGCAGCTTCATTACCCGGGACAGCTATGGCTACACCTTC,CASSFITRDSYGYTF,TRBJ1-2,TRBD1,TRBV5-4,NA
TGTGCCAGCAGGGGACTAGACACAGATACGCAGTATTTT,CASRGLDTDTQYF,TRBJ2-3,TRBD2,TRBV6-1,NA
TGTGCCATCAGAGATGAAAGCGGGAGGATACACAATGAGCAGTTCTTC,CAIRDESGRIHNEQFF,TRBJ2-1,TRBD2,TRBV10-3,many
TGTGCCAGCAGTGAAGTTGGTTACTCGTCGGAGCAGTACTTC,CASSEVGYSSEQYF,TRBJ2-7,NA,TRBV2,many
TGTGCCATCAGTCCAGAGAGGGACACTGAAGCTTTCTTT,CAISPERDTEAFF,TRBJ1-1,NA,TRBV10-3,few
TGTGCCAGCAGTCCAAATCGAACTACTAGCACAGATACGCAGTATTTT,CASSPNRTTSTDTQYF,TRBJ2-3,NA,TRBV6-2/TRBV6-3,many
TGCAGTGCCCCCGGCGGGGCCAAAAACATTCAGTACTTC,CSAPGGAKNIQYF,TRBJ2-4,NA,TRBV20-1,few
TGCAGTGCTAGAGCCGGGACAGGGTATAATGAGCAGTTCTTC,CSARAGTGYNEQFF,TRBJ2-1,TRBD1,TRBV20-1,once
TGTGCCAGCAGTGAAACTAGGGGGCTATTTAGGGAGCAGTACTTC,CASSETRGLFREQYF,TRBJ2-7,TRBD1,TRBV6-1,once
TGTGCCACCAAGCCAGCCGGTACCGAAGATACGCAGTATTTT,CATKPAGTEDTQYF,TRBJ2-3,NA,TRBV24-1,many
TGTGCTAGCAGCTGGGCGGGGAACAATGAGCAGTTCTTC,CASSWAGNNEQFF,TRBJ2-1,NA,TRBV7-7,many
TGCGCCAGCAGCGTGGACAGGTCTAGCACAGATACGCAATATTTT,CASSVDRSSTDTQYF,TRBJ2-3,TRBD1,TRBV5-1,few
TGCAGTGCTCCGGGACTAGCGGGGGGGCAAGAGACCCAGTACTTC,CSAPGLAGGQETQYF,TRBJ2-5,TRBD2,TRBV20-1,many
TGCAGTGCTAGAGATCAGGGGACAGGGGGCGGGTATGGCTACACCTTC,CSARDQGTGGGYGYTF,TRBJ1-2,TRBD1,TRBV20-1,NA
TGTGCCAGCACGACGGACTCCTACGAGCAGTACTTC,CASTTDSYEQYF,TRBJ2-7,NA,TRBV6-1,many
TGTGCCAGCAGCTTACTAGGACGGACAAACACCGGGGAGCTGTTTTTT,CASSLLGRTNTGELFF,TRBJ2-2,NA,TRBV5-6,NA
TGTGCCAGCAGCACCGAGAGGTTGACTCGCAATCAGCCCCAGCATTTT,CASSTERLTRNQPQHF,TRBJ1-5,NA,TRBV7-8,NA
TGTGCCAGCAGAGAAGGGACAGCGAGCAATCAGCCCCAGCATTTT,CASREGTASNQPQHF,TRBJ1-5,TRBD1,TRBV2,NA
TGTGCCAGCAGCCCACTCGCGAGTGGTACAGATACGCAGTATTTT,CASSPLASGTDTQYF,TRBJ2-3,NA,TRBV7-9,many
TGTGCCAGCAGCTTACCCATCCAGAGGTCTGAAGCTTTCTTT,CASSLPIQRSEAFF,TRBJ1-1,NA,TRBV11-1,few
TGTGCCAGCTCACCGCCGGGACACTCCTCTGGGGCCAACGTCCTGACTTTC,CASSPPGHSSGANVLTF,TRBJ2-6,NA,TRBV18,once
TGTGCCATCAGACCGGGACTAGCGGGGAGGGATACGCAGTATTTT,CAIRPGLAGRDTQYF,TRBJ2-3,TRBD2,TRBV10-3,NA
TGTGCCAGCAGCTCCGACGTGGGCAATCAGCCCCAGCATTTT,CASSSDVGNQPQHF,TRBJ1-5,NA,TRBV7-9,many
TGTGCCAGCAGTTTACGGACAAAGGATGAAAAACTGTTTTTT,CASSLRTKDEKLFF,TRBJ1-4,NA,TRBV12-3/TRBV12-4,NA
TGCAGTGCTAGAGATCAGCTTCCCGGGGAGCTGTTTTTT,CSARDQLPGELFF,TRBJ2-2,NA,TRBV20-1,NA
TGTGCCAGCAGCTTAGACCAGGCTGGCAATGAGCAGTTCTTC,CASSLDQAGNEQFF,TRBJ2-1,NA,TRBV11-3,many
TGCAGTGCTAGAGATCAGCGGGGGGACTCTGGGGCCAACGTCCTGACTTTC,CSARDQRGDSGANVLTF,TRBJ2-6,TRBD2,TRBV20-1,many
TGCAGTGCTAGAGTCACATTCGGGGGGCGCACAGATACGCAGTATTTT,CSARVTFGGRTDTQYF,TRBJ2-3,NA,TRBV20-1,many
TGTGCCAGCAAAGGGACAGGGGAAAACGCCGGGGAGCTGTTTTTT,CASKGTGENAGELFF,TRBJ2-2,TRBD1,TRBV2,NA
TGCAGTGCCCTTGGCAACACAGATACGCAGTATTTT,CSALGNTDTQYF,TRBJ2-3,NA,TRBV20-1,few
TGCGCCAGCAGCCAAGATGGGGGTTTAGCCGGGACCCAGTACTTC,CASSQDGGLAGTQYF,TRBJ2-5,NA,TRBV4-1,many